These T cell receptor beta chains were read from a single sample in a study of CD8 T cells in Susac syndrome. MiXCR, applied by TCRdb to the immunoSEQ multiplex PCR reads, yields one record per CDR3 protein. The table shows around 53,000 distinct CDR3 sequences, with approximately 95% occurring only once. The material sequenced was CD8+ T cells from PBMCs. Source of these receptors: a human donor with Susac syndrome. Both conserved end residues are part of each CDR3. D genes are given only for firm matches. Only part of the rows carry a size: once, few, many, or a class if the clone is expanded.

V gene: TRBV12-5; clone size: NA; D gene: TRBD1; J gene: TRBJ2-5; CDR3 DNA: TGTGCTAGTGGTTTGGGGGACAGACAAGAGACCCAGTACTTC; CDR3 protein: CASGLGDRQETQYF
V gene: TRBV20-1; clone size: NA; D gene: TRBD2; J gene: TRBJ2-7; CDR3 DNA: TGCAGTGCTCTTAGCGGGGAGTCCTACGAGCAGTACTTC; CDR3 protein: CSALSGESYEQYF
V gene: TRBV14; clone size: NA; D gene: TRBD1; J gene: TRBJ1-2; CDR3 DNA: TGTGCCAGCAGTTCTCCCGGGACAGGGCCCTATGGCTACACCTTC; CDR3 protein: CASSSPGTGPYGYTF
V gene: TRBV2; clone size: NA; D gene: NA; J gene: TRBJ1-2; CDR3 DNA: TGTGCCAGCCTGCAGCACCTCTATGGCTACACCTTC; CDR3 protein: CASLQHLYGYTF
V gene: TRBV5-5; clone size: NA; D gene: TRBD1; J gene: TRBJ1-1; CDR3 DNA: TGTGCCAGCAGCCCTGACAGGGGTTGGACTGAAGCTTTCTTT; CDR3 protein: CASSPDRGWTEAFF
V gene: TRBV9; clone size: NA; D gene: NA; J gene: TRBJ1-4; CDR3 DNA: TGTGCCAGCAGCCCCGAGGGGGTAACTAATGAAAAACTGTTTTTT; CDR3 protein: CASSPEGVTNEKLFF
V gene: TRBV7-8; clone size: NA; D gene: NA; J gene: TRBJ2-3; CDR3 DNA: TGTGCCAGCAGCTCGTACAACGGGCGGCACACAGATACGCAGTATTTT; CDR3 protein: CASSSYNGRHTDTQYF
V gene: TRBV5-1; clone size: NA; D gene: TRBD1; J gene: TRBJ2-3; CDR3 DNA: TGCGCCAGCAGCTGGCAGGGGGCTGGCACAGATACGCAGTATTTT; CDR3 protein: CASSWQGAGTDTQYF
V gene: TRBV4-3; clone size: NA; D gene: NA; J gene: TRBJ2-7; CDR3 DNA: TGCGCCAGCAGCCAGAGCCGGGACCCAGGGAGATACTACGAGCAGTACTTC; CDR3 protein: CASSQSRDPGRYYEQYF
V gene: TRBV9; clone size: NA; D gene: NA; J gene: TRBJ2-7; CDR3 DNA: TGTGCCAGCAGCGCTGGAGGCGAGCAGTACTTC; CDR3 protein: CASSAGGEQYF
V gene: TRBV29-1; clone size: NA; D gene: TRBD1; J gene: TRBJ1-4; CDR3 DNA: TGCAGCGTTGTCGTGACAGGGGGTGGTGAAAAACTGTTTTTT; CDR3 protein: CSVVVTGGGEKLFF
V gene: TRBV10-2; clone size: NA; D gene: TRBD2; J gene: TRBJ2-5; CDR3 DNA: TGCGCCAGCGTAGGGACTAGCGGGGGTGAAGAGACCCAGTACTTC; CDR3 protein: CASVGTSGGEETQYF
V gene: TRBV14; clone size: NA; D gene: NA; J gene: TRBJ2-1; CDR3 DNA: TGTGCCAGCAGTCCGGTAAACGTCAATGAGCAGTTCTTC; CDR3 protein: CASSPVNVNEQFF
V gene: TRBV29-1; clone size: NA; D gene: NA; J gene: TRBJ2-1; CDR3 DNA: TGCAGCGTTGTGCGCGCCGAGGGGCCTTACAATGAGCAGTTCTTC; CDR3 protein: CSVVRAEGPYNEQFF
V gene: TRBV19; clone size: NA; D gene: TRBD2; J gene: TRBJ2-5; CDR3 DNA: TGTGCCAGTAGTTGGCTAGCGGGGGGTCAGGAGACCCAGTACTTC; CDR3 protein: CASSWLAGGQETQYF
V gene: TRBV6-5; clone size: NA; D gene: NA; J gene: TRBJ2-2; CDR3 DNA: TGTGCCAGCAGTTACTCGGGGGGTGGGGAGCTGTTTTTT; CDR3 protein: CASSYSGGGELFF
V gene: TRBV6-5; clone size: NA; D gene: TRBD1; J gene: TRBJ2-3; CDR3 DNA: TGTGCCAGCAAACCCTTAGGGACAGACACAGATACGCAGTATTTT; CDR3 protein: CASKPLGTDTDTQYF
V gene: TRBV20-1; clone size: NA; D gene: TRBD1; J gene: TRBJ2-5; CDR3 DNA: TGCAGTGCTCTCCCCAGCAGGGGGCCGTACCAAGAGACCCAGTACTTC; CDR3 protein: CSALPSRGPYQETQYF
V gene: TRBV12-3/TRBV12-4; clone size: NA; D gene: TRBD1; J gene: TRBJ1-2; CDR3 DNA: TGTGCCAGCAGTTTGATAGGGACAGGATTTAACTATGGCTACACCTTC; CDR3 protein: CASSLIGTGFNYGYTF
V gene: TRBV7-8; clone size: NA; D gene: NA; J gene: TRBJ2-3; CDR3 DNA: TGTGCCAGCAGTCTCTCCGGGACACACACAGATACGCAGTATTTT; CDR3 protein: CASSLSGTHTDTQYF
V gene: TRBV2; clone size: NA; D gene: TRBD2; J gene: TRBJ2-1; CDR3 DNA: TGTGCCAGCTTCTTACGGGGGGGCTCCTACAATGAGCAGTTCTTC; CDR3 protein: CASFLRGGSYNEQFF
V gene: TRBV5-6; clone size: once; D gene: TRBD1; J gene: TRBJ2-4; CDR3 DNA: TGTGCCAGCAGCTTGGAAGGACAGGGAAGAAACATTCAGTACTTC; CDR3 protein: CASSLEGQGRNIQYF
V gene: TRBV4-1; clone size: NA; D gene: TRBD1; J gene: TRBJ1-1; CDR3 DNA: TGCGCCAGCAGCCAAGACCAGACTTATAAAACTACAGGGGCTGAAGCTTTCTTT; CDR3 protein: CASSQDQTYKTTGAEAFF
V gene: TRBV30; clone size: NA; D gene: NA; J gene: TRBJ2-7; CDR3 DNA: TGTGCCTGGGCGAGAGGGGGGGCGAAATACGAGCAGTACTTC; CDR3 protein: CAWARGGAKYEQYF
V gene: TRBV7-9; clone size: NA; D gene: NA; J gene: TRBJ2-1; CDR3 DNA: TGTGCCAGCAGCTTAGCGGTGAAGGATGAGCAGTTCTTC; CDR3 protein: CASSLAVKDEQFF
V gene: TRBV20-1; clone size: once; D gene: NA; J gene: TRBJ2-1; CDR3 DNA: TGCAGTGCTAGTGGGGGGGGCTCTGGCAATGAGCAGTTCTTC; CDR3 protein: CSASGGGSGNEQFF
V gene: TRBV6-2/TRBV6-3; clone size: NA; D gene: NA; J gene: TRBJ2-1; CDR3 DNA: TGTGCCATTGGTTTCGGGGTTTCCTACAATGAGCAGTTCTTC; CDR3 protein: CAIGFGVSYNEQFF
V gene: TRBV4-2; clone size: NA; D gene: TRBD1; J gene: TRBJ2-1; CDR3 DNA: TGTGCCAGCAGCCAAGCCGGGACAGGAAGGTACAATGAGCAGTTCTTC; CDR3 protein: CASSQAGTGRYNEQFF
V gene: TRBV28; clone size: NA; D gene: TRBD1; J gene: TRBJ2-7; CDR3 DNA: TGTGCCAGCAGTTCGCTCATGGGACAGGGGTACGAGCAGTACTTC; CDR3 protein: CASSSLMGQGYEQYF
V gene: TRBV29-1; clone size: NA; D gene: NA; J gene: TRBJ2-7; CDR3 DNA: TGCAGCGTTTTGCGACAGGATCACTCCTACGAGCAGTACTTC; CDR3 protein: CSVLRQDHSYEQYF
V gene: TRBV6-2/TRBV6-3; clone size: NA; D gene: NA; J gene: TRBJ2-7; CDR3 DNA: TGTGCCAGCAGTTTGAAGGGAGCCTCCTACGAGCAGTACTTC; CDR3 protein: CASSLKGASYEQYF
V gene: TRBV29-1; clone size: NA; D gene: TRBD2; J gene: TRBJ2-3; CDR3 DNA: TGCAGCGTTACAGCTAGCGGGGGGACAGATACGCAGTATTTT; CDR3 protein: CSVTASGGTDTQYF
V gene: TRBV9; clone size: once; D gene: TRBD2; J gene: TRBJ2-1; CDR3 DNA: TGTGCCAGCAGCGTAGCTCGGTCGGGGGGACTCCCCAATGAGCAGTTCTTC; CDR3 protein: CASSVARSGGLPNEQFF
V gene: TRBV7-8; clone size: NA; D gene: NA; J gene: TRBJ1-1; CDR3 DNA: TGTGCCAGCAGCTTCGGCAGGGCCATGAACACTGAAGCTTTCTTT; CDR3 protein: CASSFGRAMNTEAFF
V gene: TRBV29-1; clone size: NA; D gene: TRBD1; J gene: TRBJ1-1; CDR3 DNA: TGCAGCGTTCAAGAGGGGGCGAACACTGAAGCTTTCTTT; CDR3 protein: CSVQEGANTEAFF
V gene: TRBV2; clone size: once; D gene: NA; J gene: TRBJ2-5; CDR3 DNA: TGTGCCAGCGGGGGACTCCAAGAGACCCAGTACTTC; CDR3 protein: CASGGLQETQYF
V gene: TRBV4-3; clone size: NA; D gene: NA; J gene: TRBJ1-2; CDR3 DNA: TGCGCCAGCAGCCCGACCAGAGGTGCTAGCTATGGCTACACCTTC; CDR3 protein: CASSPTRGASYGYTF
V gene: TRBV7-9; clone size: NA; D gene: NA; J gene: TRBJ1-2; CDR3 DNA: TGTGCCAGCAGTCATCGGACAGATCCTAACTATGGCTACACCTTC; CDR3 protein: CASSHRTDPNYGYTF
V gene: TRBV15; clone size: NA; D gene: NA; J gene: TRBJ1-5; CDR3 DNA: TGTGCCACCAGCAATAGGGGCAATCAGCCCCAGCATTTT; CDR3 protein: CATSNRGNQPQHF
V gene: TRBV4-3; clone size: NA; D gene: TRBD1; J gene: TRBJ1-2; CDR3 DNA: TGCGCCAGCAGCCAAGTGGCGGGACAGGGATTTAACTATGGCTACACCTTC; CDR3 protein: CASSQVAGQGFNYGYTF
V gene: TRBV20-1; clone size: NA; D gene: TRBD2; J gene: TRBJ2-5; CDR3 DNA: TGCAGTGCGGACTCCAGCGGGGGGGAAGAGACCCAGTACTTC; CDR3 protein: CSADSSGGEETQYF
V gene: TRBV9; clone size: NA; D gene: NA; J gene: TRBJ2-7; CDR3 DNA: TGTGCCAGCAGCGTCGGGGACATCTCCTACGAGCAGTACTTC; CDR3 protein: CASSVGDISYEQYF
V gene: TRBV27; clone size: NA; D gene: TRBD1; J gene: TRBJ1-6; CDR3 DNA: TGTGCCAGCAGTACGGGACAGTATAATTCACCCCTCCACTTT; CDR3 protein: CASSTGQYNSPLHF
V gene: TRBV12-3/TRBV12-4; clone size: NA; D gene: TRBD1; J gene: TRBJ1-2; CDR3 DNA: TGTGCCAGCAGTTTAGGTGGGACAGCCTATGGCTACACCTTC; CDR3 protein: CASSLGGTAYGYTF
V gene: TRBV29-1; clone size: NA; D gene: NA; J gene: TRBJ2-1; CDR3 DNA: TGCAGCGTTGCTACCCAGCGGTACTACAATGAGCAGTTCTTC; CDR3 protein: CSVATQRYYNEQFF
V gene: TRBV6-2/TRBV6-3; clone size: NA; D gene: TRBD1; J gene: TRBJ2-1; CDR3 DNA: TGTGCCAGCGAGACAGGGTTTACCTACAATGAGCAGTTCTTC; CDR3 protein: CASETGFTYNEQFF
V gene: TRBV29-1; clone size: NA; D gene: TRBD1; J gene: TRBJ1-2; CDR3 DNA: TGCAGCGTTGAAGTAAGGCTCCCGGGACAGGGTTCTTATGGCTACACCTTC; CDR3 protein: CSVEVRLPGQGSYGYTF